A single sample is the source of the 21 T cell receptor beta chains below, sequenced in a study of cytomegalovirus exposure and HLA in healthy donors. 60 Vbeta and 13 Jbeta primers were used in PCR. Here immunoSEQ multiplex PCR was the method, and the copy in TCRdb shows in-frame clones only, minus some. This sample has about 180,000 clones, with about 79% found just once. Sequencing used PBMCs. The origin of the receptors is a man younger than 35 in good health and CMV-seronegative.

The chain employs TRBV28 and TRBJ1-2, with D possibly being TRBD1 (6 bases). The V gene lost 4 bases and the J gene lost 0 bases, with 9 bases spanning the gap. In germline, CDR1 is MDHEN, CDR2 SYDVKM. The CDR3 consists of 14 residues. The chain's CDR3 is CASSWTESNYGYTF. CDR3 bases: TGTGCCAGCAGTTGGACAGAGTCTAACTATGGCTACACCTTC.

CDR3 loop: CASRSLGVDEKLFF. The CDR3 DNA is TGTGCCAGTAGGAGTCTGGGCGTGGATGAAAAACTGTTTTTT. This sequence joins TRBV19 and TRBJ1-4, with D uncertain. CDR3 length: 14 amino acids. Per germline, CDR1 LNHDA and CDR2 SQIVND (reference sequence). V lost 6 bases, J lost 6 bases, and 14 bases lay in between.

This chain links TRBV4-1 with TRBJ2-7, with 12 bases aligning to TRBD2. Germline V gene data show CDR1 as MGHRA and CDR2 as YSYEKL. The CDR3 sequence is 15 residues long. Trimming took 4 bases from V and 5 from J; bases not matched to a gene: 6. The CDR3 here is CASSLGLAGTDEQYF. In DNA, the CDR3 is TGCGCCAGCAGCCTCGGACTAGCGGGAACCGACGAGCAGTACTTC.

This clone occurred a few times. The junction and the germline gene differ at one end; a read error may be behind it. This sequence joins TRBV7-9 and TRBJ2-1, with 10 bases that match TRBD2. The germline CDR1 and CDR2 sequences are SEHNR and FQNEAQ (reference sequence). The CDR3 loop spans 16 amino acids. The CDR3 sequence: CSSSLRLAGGYNEQFF. The DNA for the CDR3 is TGTTCCAGCAGCCTCCGGTTAGCGGGGGGCTACAATGAGCAGTTCTTC.

The chain joins TRBV5-1 to TRBJ1-2; TRBD1 matches 7 bases. The junction had 6 bases not matched to a gene; V was cut back by 0 bases and J by 7 bases. Looked up from germline, CDR1 is SGHRS and CDR2 is YFSETQ. There are 14 residues in the CDR3. The CDR3 spells CASSLAQGVIGYTF. The CDR3, as DNA: TGCGCCAGCAGCTTGGCTCAGGGGGTTATTGGCTACACCTTC. The full variable domain, its missing parts supplied by reference TRBV5-1 and TRBJ1-2, is KAGVTQTPRYLIKTRGQQVTLSCSPISGHRSVSWYQQTPGQGLQFLFEYFSETQRNKGNFPGRFSGRQFSNSRSEMNVSTLELGDSALYLCASSLAQGVIGYTFGSGTRLTVV.

The chain uses TRBV6-1 and TRBJ2-5; unclear D gene. Germline V gene lookup returns CDR1 MNHNS and CDR2 SASEGT. Trimming took 6 bases from V and 4 from J, leaving 9 bases between them. This CDR3 comprises 12 residues. The CDR3 region has the DNA TGTGCCAGCAGGCCCCCGGGAGAGACCCAGTACTTC. Protein sequence: CASRPPGETQYF.

The rearrangement links TRBV9 to TRBJ2-1, with TRBD2 matching over 12 bases. V lost 2 bases, J lost 4 bases, and 4 bases stayed unmatched. Germline V gene data show CDR1 as SGDLS and CDR2 as YYNGEE. The CDR3 sequence is 16 residues long. The DNA for the CDR3 is TGTGCCAGCAGCGTCGACACTAGCGGGGGGTACAATGAGCAGTTCTTC. Amino acid sequence: CASSVDTSGGYNEQFF. The whole variable domain, filled in from reference TRBV9 and TRBJ2-1, reads DSGVTQTPKHLITATGQRVTLRCSPRSGDLSVYWYQQSLDQGLQFLIQYYNGEERAKGNILERFSAQQFPDLHSELNLSSLELGDSALYFCASSVDTSGGYNEQFFGPGTRLTVL.

The genes are TRBV2 and TRBJ2-7; 9 bases align to TRBD2. The V gene end was trimmed by 6 bases and the J gene end by 2 bases; junction bases not matched to a gene: 8. The CDR3 is 15 residues long. The germline V gene encodes CDR1 SNHLY and CDR2 FYNNEI. The CDR3: CASSVSGSIPYEQYF. In DNA, the CDR3 is TGTGCCAGCAGCGTTAGCGGGAGTATTCCCTACGAGCAGTACTTC. The variable domain in full, completed from reference TRBV2 and TRBJ2-7, reads EPEVTQTPSHQVTQMGQEVILRCVPISNHLYFYWYRQILGQKVEFLVSFYNNEISEKSEIFDDQFSVERPDGSNFTLKIRSTKLEDSAMYFCASSVSGSIPYEQYFGPGTRLTVT.

The sample holds one count of this clone. This chain connects TRBV5-1 to TRBJ2-5, with D possibly matching TRBD2 (6 bases). Between the trimmed V and J ends, which lost 4 bases and 4 bases, there was a span of 23 bases. CDR3 length: 17 residues. Germline assignment: CDR1 SGHRS and CDR2 YFSETQ. The CDR3 DNA reads TGCGCCAGCAGCCCGGGGGATAGGGCGCAATTAGGAGAGACCCAGTACTTC. Its translation: CASSPGDRAQLGETQYF.

The rearrangement joins TRBV9 to TRBJ2-5, with D maybe TRBD2 (6 bases). There are 15 residues in the CDR3. V was shortened by 2 bases and J by 4 bases, with 15 bases between the two germline ends. Per the germline V gene, CDR1 is SGDLS and CDR2 is YYNGEE. CDR3 sequence: CASSVDLGGGETQYF. The CDR3 nucleotides are TGTGCCAGCAGCGTGGATTTGGGGGGTGGAGAGACCCAGTACTTC.

The chain combines TRBV2 with TRBJ2-1; 7 nucleotides match TRBD2. V shed 5 bases, J shed 4 bases, and the junction held 5 bases outside the gene matches. Germline values: CDR1 SNHLY, CDR2 FYNNEI. The CDR3 sequence is 14 residues long. The CDR3 DNA reads TGTGCCAGCAGTCCAGCGGGAAGATACAATGAGCAGTTCTTC. As protein: CASSPAGRYNEQFF.

This clone showed up just a few times. The chain combines TRBV18 with TRBJ1-1, with D maybe TRBD1 (5 bases). V was trimmed by 3 bases and J by 1 base, leaving 15 bases between them. The CDR3 runs to 16 residues. Per germline, CDR1 KGHSH and CDR2 LQKENI. The CDR3 DNA reads TGTGCCAGCTCACCCGGGCCCAACAGGCGGAACACTGAAGCTTTCTTT. It translates to CASSPGPNRRNTEAFF. Using reference TRBV18 and TRBJ1-1 for the parts outside the CDR3, the full variable domain is NAGVMQNPRHLVRRRGQEARLRCSPMKGHSHVYWYRQLPEEGLKFMVYLQKENIIDESGMPKERFSAEFPKEGPSILRIQQVVRGDSAAYFCASSPGPNRRNTEAFFGQGTRLTVV.

This chain joins TRBV5-8 and TRBJ2-5; TRBD1 matches at 9 bases. The junction had 13 bases not matched to a gene; V was cut back by 0 bases and J by 7 bases. This CDR3 has 17 residues. Germline CDR1 SGHTS, CDR2 YDEGEE. DNA for the CDR3: TGTGCCAGCAGCTTGGATAGTCCGGGACAGGGTTTTGGGACCCAGTACTTC. Translation: CASSLDSPGQGFGTQYF.

The CDR3, as DNA: TGTGCCAGCAGCCAAGTGGGACTTGAAGCTTTCTTT. The encoded protein is CASSQVGLEAFF. The chain employs TRBV14 and TRBJ1-1; maybe TRBD1 (5 bases). CDR1 is SGHDN and CDR2 is FVKESK in the germline V gene. V was cut by 1 base and J by 7 bases, with 7 bases left in between. This CDR3 has 12 amino acids.

As for this clone: This sample also contains other DNA sequences that code for the same CDR3. The chain recombines TRBV9 with TRBJ1-1; D is perhaps TRBD1 (5 bases). The CDR3 length is 13 residues. CDR1 and CDR2 from the germline V gene are SGDLS and YYNGEE. Trimming took 3 bases from V and 6 from J, leaving 12 bases between them. In DNA form, the CDR3 reads TGTGCCAGCAGCGCGAGTACGGGGGCTGAAGCTTTCTTT. This encodes CASSASTGAEAFF.

The chain carries TRBV5-4 and TRBJ2-3, with a weak D call TRBD1 (6 bases). The CDR3 runs to 15 residues. CDR1 SGHNT and CDR2 YYREEE come from the germline V gene (reference sequence). Trimming left V 4 bases short and J 0 bases short, with 12 bases between. The CDR3 DNA sequence: TGTGCCAGCAGCCCAGACAGGATAAGCACAGATACGCAGTATTTT. It codes for CASSPDRISTDTQYF.

The chain couples TRBV10-3 to TRBJ2-7; 13 bases align to TRBD2. This CDR3 region has 15 residues. The germline V gene has CDR1 ENHRY and CDR2 SYGVKD. V shed 8 bases, J shed 6 bases, and the junction held 10 bases outside the gene matches. CDR3 amino acids: CAIGTTSGRAREQYF. For the CDR3, the DNA is TGTGCCATCGGGACCACTAGCGGGAGGGCCCGCGAGCAGTACTTC.

V and J are TRBV19 and TRBJ2-6; 9 nucleotides line up with TRBD1. V trimming: 1 base; J trimming: 0 bases; junction bases outside the gene matches: 7. This CDR3 contains 19 residues. Germline CDR1 is LNHDA and CDR2 is SQIVND (reference sequence). CDR3 nucleotides: TGTGCCAGTAGTATAGCCTACGGGACAGGGAGCTCTGGGGCCAACGTCCTGACTTTC. Encoded protein: CASSIAYGTGSSGANVLTF.

The V and J genes are TRBV5-1 and TRBJ2-7; a possible D gene is TRBD1 (6 bases). Germline V gives CDR1 SGHRS, CDR2 YFSETQ. The CDR3 sequence is 15 residues long. V gave up 0 bases and J gave up 6 bases, with 16 bases separating them. CDR3 in amino acids: CASSLAGQGPTEQYF. In DNA, the CDR3 is TGCGCCAGCAGCTTGGCCGGGCAGGGGCCTACCGAGCAGTACTTC.

This clone was counted between two and nine times. The rearrangement links TRBV13 to TRBJ1-2, with D possibly matching TRBD1 (5 bases). The CDR3 is 15 residues long. V shed 0 bases and J shed 8 bases, with 16 bases lying between them. Germline V gene data show CDR1 as PRHDT and CDR2 as FYEKMQ (reference sequence). The CDR3 sequence: CASSLGGRGSSGYTF. The CDR3 coding sequence is TGTGCCAGCAGCTTAGGGGGGAGGGGCTCGTCCGGCTACACCTTC.

The CDR3 nucleotides read TGTGCCAGCAGAGGGGCTGGAAACACCATATATTTT. Translating it yields CASRGAGNTIYF. The rearrangement joins TRBV9 to TRBJ1-3; maybe TRBD1 (5 bases). V was clipped by 5 bases and J by 2 bases, with 5 bases between them. Germline-derived CDR1 and CDR2 are SGDLS and YYNGEE. CDR3 length equals 12 residues.